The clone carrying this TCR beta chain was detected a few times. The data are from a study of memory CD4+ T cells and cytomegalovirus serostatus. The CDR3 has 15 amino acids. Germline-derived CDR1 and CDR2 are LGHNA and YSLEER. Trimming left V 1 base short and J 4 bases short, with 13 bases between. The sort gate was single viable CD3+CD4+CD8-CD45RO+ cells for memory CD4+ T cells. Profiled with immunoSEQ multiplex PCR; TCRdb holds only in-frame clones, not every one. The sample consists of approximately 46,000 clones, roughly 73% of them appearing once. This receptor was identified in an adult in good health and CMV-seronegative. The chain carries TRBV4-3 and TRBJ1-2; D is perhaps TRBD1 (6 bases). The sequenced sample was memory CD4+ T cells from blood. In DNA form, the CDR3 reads TGCGCCAGCAGCCAAGCCGGGGGGCTGGCCTATGGCTACACCTTC. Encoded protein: CASSQAGGLAYGYTF.